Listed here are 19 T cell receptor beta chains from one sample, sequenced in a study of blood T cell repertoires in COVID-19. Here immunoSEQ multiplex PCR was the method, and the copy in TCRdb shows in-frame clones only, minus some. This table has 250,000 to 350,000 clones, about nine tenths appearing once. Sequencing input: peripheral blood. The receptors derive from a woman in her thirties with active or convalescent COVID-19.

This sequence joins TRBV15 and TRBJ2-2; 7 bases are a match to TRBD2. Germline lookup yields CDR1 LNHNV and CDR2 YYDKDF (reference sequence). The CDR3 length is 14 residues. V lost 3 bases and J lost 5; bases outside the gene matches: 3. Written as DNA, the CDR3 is TGTGCCACCAGCAGTTACGGGGGGACCGGGGAGCTGTTTTTT. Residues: CATSSYGGTGELFF.

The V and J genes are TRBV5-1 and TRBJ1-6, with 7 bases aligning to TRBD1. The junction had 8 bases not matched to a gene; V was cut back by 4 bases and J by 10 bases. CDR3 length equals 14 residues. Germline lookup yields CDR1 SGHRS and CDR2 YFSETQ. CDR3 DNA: TGCGCCAGCAGCCCCGGGACAGAGGGGTCACCCCTCCACTTT. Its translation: CASSPGTEGSPLHF.

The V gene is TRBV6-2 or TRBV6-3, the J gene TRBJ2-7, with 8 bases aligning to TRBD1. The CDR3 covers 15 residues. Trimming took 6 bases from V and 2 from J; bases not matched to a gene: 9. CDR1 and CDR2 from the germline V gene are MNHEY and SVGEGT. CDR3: CASSLELDRAYEQYF. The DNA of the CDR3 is TGTGCCAGCAGCCTAGAGCTGGACAGGGCCTACGAGCAGTACTTC.

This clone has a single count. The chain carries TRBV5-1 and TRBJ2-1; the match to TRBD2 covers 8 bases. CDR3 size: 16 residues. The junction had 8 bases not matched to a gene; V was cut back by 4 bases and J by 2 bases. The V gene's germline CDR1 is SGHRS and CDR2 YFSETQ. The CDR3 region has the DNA TGCGCCAGCAGCCCGAGAACTAGCGGCCCCTACAATGAGCAGTTCTTC. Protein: CASSPRTSGPYNEQFF.

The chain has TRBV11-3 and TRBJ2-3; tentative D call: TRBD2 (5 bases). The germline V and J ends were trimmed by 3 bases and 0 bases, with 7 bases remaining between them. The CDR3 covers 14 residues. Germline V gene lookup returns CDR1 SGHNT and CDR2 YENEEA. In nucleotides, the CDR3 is TGTGCCAGCAGCTTTACGGGGAGCACAGATACGCAGTATTTT. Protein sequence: CASSFTGSTDTQYF.

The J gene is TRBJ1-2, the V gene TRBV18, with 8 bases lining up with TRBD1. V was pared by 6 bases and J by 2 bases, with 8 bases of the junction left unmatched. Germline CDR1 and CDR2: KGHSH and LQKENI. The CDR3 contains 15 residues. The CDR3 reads CASSRSGQANYGYTF. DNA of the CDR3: TGTGCCAGCTCGCGGTCGGGACAGGCGAACTATGGCTACACCTTC.

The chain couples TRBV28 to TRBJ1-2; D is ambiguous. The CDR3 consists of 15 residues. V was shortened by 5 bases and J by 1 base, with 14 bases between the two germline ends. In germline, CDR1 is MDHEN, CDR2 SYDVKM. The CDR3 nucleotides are TGTGCCAGCAGTACAGCAGGCGACGATAACTATGGCTACACCTTC. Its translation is CASSTAGDDNYGYTF.

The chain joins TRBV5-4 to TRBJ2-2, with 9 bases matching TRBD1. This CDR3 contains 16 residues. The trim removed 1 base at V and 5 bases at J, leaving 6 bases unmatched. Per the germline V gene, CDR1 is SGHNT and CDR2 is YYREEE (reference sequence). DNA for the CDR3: TGTGCCAGCAGCTTGCCCGGGACAGGGCGGACCGGGGAGCTGTTTTTT. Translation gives CASSLPGTGRTGELFF.

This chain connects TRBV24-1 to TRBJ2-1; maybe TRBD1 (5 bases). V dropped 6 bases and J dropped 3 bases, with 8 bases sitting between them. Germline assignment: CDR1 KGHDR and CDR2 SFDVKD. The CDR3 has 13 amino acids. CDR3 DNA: TGTGCCACCAGTCAGGGTGGCTACAATGAGCAGTTCTTC. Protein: CATSQGGYNEQFF.

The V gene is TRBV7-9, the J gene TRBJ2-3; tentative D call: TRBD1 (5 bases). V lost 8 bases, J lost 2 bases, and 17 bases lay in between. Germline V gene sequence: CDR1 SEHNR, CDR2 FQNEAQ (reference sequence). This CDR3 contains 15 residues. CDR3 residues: CASGPLAGATDTQYF. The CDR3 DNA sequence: TGTGCCAGCGGCCCTCTGGCTGGGGCCACAGATACGCAGTATTTT.

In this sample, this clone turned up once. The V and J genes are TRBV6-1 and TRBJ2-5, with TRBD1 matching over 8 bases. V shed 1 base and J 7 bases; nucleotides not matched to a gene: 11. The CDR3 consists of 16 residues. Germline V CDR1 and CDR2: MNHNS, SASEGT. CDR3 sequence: CASSEGQGLWLGTQYF. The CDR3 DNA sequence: TGTGCCAGCAGTGAAGGACAGGGGCTGTGGTTAGGGACCCAGTACTTC.

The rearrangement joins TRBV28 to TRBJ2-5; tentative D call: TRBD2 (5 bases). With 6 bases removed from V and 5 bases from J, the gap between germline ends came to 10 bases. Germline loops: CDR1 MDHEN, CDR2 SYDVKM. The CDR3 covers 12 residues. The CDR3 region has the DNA TGTGCCAGCAGGCGGGCCTGGGAGACCCAGTACTTC. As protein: CASRRAWETQYF.

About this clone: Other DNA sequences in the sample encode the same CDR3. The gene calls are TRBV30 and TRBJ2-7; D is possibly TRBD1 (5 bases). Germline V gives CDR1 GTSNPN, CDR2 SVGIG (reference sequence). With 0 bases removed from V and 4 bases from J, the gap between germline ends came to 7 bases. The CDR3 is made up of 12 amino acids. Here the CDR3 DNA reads TGTGCCTGGAGTGTAAGGGGTTACGAGCAGTACTTC. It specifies CAWSVRGYEQYF.

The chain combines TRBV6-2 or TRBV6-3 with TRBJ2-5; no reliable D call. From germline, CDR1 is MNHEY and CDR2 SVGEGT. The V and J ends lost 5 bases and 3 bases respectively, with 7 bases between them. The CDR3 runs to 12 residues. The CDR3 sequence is CASSNPKETQYF. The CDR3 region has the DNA TGTGCCAGCAGTAATCCCAAAGAGACCCAGTACTTC.

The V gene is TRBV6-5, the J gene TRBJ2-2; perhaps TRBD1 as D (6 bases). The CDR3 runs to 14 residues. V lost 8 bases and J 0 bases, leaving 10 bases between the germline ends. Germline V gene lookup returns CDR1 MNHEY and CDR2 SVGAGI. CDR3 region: CASRDTSNTGELFF. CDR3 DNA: TGTGCCAGCCGGGACACATCGAACACCGGGGAGCTGTTTTTT.

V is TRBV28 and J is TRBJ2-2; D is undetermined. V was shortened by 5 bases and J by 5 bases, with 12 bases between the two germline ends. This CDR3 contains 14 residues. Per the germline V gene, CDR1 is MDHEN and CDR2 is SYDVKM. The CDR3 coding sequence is TGTGCCAGCAGTCCTCGACTGGAAACCGGGGAGCTGTTTTTT. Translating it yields CASSPRLETGELFF.

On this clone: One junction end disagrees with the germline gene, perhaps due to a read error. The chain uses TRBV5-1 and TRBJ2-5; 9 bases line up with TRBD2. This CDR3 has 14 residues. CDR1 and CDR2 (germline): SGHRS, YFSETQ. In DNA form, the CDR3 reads TGCGCCCGCAGCGGCGGGGGGGCAGGAGAGACCCAGTACTTC. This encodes CARSGGGAGETQYF.

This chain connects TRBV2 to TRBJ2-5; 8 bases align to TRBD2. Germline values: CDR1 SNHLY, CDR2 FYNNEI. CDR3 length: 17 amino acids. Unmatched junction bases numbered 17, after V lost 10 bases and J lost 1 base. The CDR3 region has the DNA TGTGCCACCGCTCGAGTAAGCGGGGGCCATTCCCAAGAGACCCAGTACTTC. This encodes CATARVSGGHSQETQYF.

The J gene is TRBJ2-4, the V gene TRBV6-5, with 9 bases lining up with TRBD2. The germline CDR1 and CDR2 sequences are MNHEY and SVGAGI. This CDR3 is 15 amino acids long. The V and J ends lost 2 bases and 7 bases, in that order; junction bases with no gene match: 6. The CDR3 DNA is TGTGCCAGCAGTTACGCGGGGGGGCCGCAGAACATTCAGTACTTC. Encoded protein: CASSYAGGPQNIQYF.